These 14 T cell receptor beta chains originate from one sample sequenced in a study of shared clonotypes between healthy human individuals. Repertoires were generated with immunoSEQ multiplex PCR, while TCRdb's copy carries only in-frame clones and drops some. The table shows about 640,000 clones, with 72% occurring only once. The sequencing input was memory CD4+ T cells sorted from blood. The subset is: CD45RA-negative fraction. The receptors come from a woman aged 25 to 39 in good health.

The CDR3 protein is CASTNTGPGYTF. DNA of the CDR3: TGTGCCAGCACCAACACGGGACCCGGCTACACCTTC. The chain links TRBV28 to TRBJ1-2, with D possibly matching TRBD1 (5 bases). In germline, CDR1 is MDHEN, CDR2 SYDVKM. The CDR3 length is 12 residues. The germline V and J ends were trimmed by 7 bases and 8 bases, with 14 bases remaining between them.

The chain couples TRBV6-1 to TRBJ1-2; D not resolved. Germline V gene lookup returns CDR1 MNHNS and CDR2 SASEGT. V lost 3 bases to trimming and J lost 2 bases, with 10 bases between them. The CDR3 totals 14 residues. CDR3 loop: CASSDQGINYGYTF. The DNA of the CDR3 is TGTGCCAGCAGTGATCAAGGTATAAACTATGGCTACACCTTC.

The chain joins TRBV7-9 to TRBJ2-5; D is ambiguous. Trimming pared 1 base from V and 5 bases from J, leaving 11 bases between. The CDR3 runs 14 residues. CDR1 is SEHNR and CDR2 is FQNEAQ in the germline V gene (reference sequence). The CDR3 spells CASSLGVVRETQYF. CDR3 DNA: TGTGCCAGCAGCTTAGGTGTGGTTCGGGAGACCCAGTACTTC.

This clone has only one observation. V and J are TRBV27 and TRBJ1-5; TRBD1 is a possible D gene (5 bases). V lost 8 bases, J lost 3 bases, and 17 bases lay in between. The germline gives CDR1 MNHEY, CDR2 SMNVEV (reference sequence). The CDR3 has 15 amino acids. CDR3 residues: CASSNLARANQPQHF. DNA for the CDR3: TGTGCCAGCTCTAATTTGGCCAGGGCCAATCAGCCCCAGCATTTT.

The V gene is TRBV11-2, the J gene TRBJ2-7, with D perhaps assigned TRBD1 or TRBD2 (5 bases each). The CDR3 loop spans 15 amino acids. CDR1 is SGHAT, CDR2 FQNNGV, per germline. Trimming cost V 0 bases and J 6 bases, with 15 bases left between them. The CDR3, as DNA: TGTGCCAGCAGCTTAGACCCCGGGGCCGCCAGCGAGCAGTACTTC. Translation: CASSLDPGAASEQYF.

J is TRBJ1-4 and V is TRBV6-6; 7 nucleotides match TRBD1. J gave up 6 bases and V 4 bases, and 5 bases lay outside the gene matches. Germline loops: CDR1 MNHNY, CDR2 SVGAGI (reference sequence). The CDR3 consists of 14 residues. The CDR3 protein is CASSFRGSDEKLFF. The CDR3 DNA reads TGTGCCAGCAGTTTCAGGGGGTCCGATGAAAAACTGTTTTTT.

The chain carries TRBV5-1 and TRBJ1-2; no firm D call. CDR3 length equals 15 residues. Trimming left V 1 base short and J 0 bases short, with 10 bases between. The germline gives CDR1 SGHRS, CDR2 YFSETQ. The CDR3: CASSLTGVSNYGYTF. The CDR3 DNA follows: TGCGCCAGCAGCTTGACCGGGGTATCTAACTATGGCTACACCTTC.

CDR3 sequence: CASSSAGPQYF. The CDR3 nucleotides are TGTGCCAGCAGTTCAGCGGGCCCCCAGTACTTC. The gene calls are TRBV27 and TRBJ2-5, with D tentatively TRBD2 (6 bases). Trimming cost V 4 bases and J 9 bases, with 9 bases left between them. Germline CDR1 MNHEY, CDR2 SMNVEV (reference sequence). The CDR3 is 11 residues long.

This clone is a singleton in its sample. The chain uses TRBV19 and TRBJ2-7, with D possibly being TRBD2 (6 bases). CDR1 and CDR2 (germline): LNHDA, SQIVND (reference sequence). V dropped 0 bases and J dropped 0 bases, with 15 bases sitting between them. The CDR3 has 17 amino acids. The CDR3 DNA reads as TGTGCCAGTAGTATAGATCGGGGGAACGCCCTCTCCTACGAGCAGTACTTC. Translated, it gives CASSIDRGNALSYEQYF.

This chain joins TRBV4-1 and TRBJ2-3; 9 bases agree with TRBD1. V dropped 1 base and J dropped 3; count of bases not matched to a gene: 8. Germline lookup yields CDR1 MGHRA and CDR2 YSYEKL. This CDR3 comprises 17 residues. CDR3 residues: CASSQVGIGTGTDTQYF. In nucleotides, the CDR3 is TGCGCCAGCAGCCAAGTAGGTATCGGGACAGGGACAGATACGCAGTATTTT.

The chain carries TRBV5-1 and TRBJ2-7; TRBD1 or TRBD2 may be the D gene (5 bases each). From germline, CDR1 is SGHRS and CDR2 YFSETQ. The CDR3 is made up of 15 amino acids. V was clipped by 0 bases and J by 4 bases, with 14 bases between them. CDR3 bases: TGCGCCAGCAGCTTGGTAGGGACGAGACCTTACGAGCAGTACTTC. It codes for CASSLVGTRPYEQYF.

This clone has only one observation. J is TRBJ2-2 and V is TRBV5-1, with 9 bases identical to TRBD2. CDR3 length: 16 amino acids. Germline lookup yields CDR1 SGHRS and CDR2 YFSETQ. Trimming removed 2 bases from V and 3 bases from J; junction bases left unmatched: 5. CDR3 nucleotide sequence: TGCGCCAGCAGCTTACGAGCGGGAGGAGACACCGGGGAGCTGTTTTTT. Protein product: CASSLRAGGDTGELFF.

In its sample, this clone was seen many times. The chain uses TRBV11-2 and TRBJ2-7; D uncertain. Trimming took off 1 base at V and 2 bases at J, with 6 bases between the two ends. Germline CDR1 reads SGHAT; CDR2 reads FQNNGV. The CDR3 has 13 residues. The CDR3 spells CASSLGLPYEQYF. The DNA of the CDR3 is TGTGCCAGCAGCTTAGGTTTACCCTACGAGCAGTACTTC.

V usage is TRBV2 and J usage is TRBJ1-2; D gene ambiguous. Germline CDR1 reads SNHLY; CDR2 reads FYNNEI. This CDR3 contains 12 residues. V lost 6 bases and J lost 6, with 11 bases in between. The CDR3 sequence is CASSGELNGYTF. CDR3 coding DNA: TGTGCCAGCAGCGGCGAGCTCAATGGCTACACCTTC.